The source of this TCR beta chain is a study of neurological immune-mediated disorders. Study-level findings and limits: One related-CDR3 cluster, found by phylogenetic grouping, held repertoires of 18 of 34 multiple sclerosis patients and is a possible signature. Neither clinical nor MRI features were found to be associated with the multiple sclerosis repertoire cluster.

The starting material, 2 million PBMCs stored at -80 C, gave rise to the unsorted libraries. The CDR3 has 14 amino acids. From germline, CDR1 is SGHTA and CDR2 FQGNSA. The V end was cut by 5 bases, the J end by 5 bases, with 15 bases between. This clonotype was seen at least ten times. Its matching antigen is unknown. Synthesis of cDNA was accomplished via 5'RACE employing 10-nucleotide random UMIs. TCRdb reanalysed the 5' RACE reads using MiXCR and keeps one entry per CDR3 protein. This repertoire shows just over 50,000 distinct CDR3 sequences, approximately 3.3% found once; its top ten account for roughly 5.5%.

The chain links TRBV7-2 to TRBJ1-1; D is possibly TRBD1 (5 bases). This clonotype was obtained from a man aged 40-49 years with multiple sclerosis. The specimen sequenced was PBMCs. The CDR3 loop reads CASSRPLGGTEAFF. The CDR3 DNA follows: TGTGCCAGCAGCCGCCCGCTTGGGGGGACTGAAGCTTTCTTT. Full variable domain (rest looked up from reference TRBV7-2 and TRBJ1-1): GAGVSQSPSNKVTEKGKDVELRCDPISGHTALYWYRQSLGQGLEFLIYFQGNSAPDKSGLPSDRFSAERTGGSVSTLTIQRTQQEDSAVYLCASSRPLGGTEAFFGQGTRLTVV.